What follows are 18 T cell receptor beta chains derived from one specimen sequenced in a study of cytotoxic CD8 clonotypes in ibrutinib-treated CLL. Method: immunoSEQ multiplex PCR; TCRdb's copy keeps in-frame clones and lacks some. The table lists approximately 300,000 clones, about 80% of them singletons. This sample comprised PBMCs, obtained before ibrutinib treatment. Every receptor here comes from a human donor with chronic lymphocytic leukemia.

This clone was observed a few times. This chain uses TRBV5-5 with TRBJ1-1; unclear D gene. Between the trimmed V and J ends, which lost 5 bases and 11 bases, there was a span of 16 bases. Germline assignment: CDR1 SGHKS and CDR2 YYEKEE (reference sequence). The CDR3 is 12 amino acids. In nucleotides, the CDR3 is TGTGCCAGCAGTTACCGTCGGACGGGGGCTTTCTTT. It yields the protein CASSYRRTGAFF.

CDR3 residues: CASSLGGTPNPGEQYF. The DNA for the CDR3 is TGTGCCAGCAGCTTGGGTGGGACTCCAAATCCAGGCGAGCAGTACTTC. This chain joins TRBV5-6 and TRBJ2-7; D possibly corresponds to TRBD2 (6 bases). Germline V gene lookup returns CDR1 SGHDT and CDR2 YYEEEE. Trimming pared 0 bases from V and 6 bases from J, leaving 19 bases between. The CDR3 is made up of 16 amino acids.

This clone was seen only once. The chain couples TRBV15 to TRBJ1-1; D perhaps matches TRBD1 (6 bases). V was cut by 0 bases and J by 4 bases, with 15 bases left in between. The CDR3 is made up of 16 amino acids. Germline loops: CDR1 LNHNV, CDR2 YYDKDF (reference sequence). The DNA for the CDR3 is TGTGCCACCAGCAGAGATCTGGGGGCGGGCGGCACTGAAGCTTTCTTT. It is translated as CATSRDLGAGGTEAFF.

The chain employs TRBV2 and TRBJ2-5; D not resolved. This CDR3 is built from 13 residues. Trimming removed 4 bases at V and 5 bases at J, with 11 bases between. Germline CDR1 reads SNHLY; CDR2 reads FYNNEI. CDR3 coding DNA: TGTGCCAGCAGTGGTTTCGAGTCGGAGACCCAGTACTTC. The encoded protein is CASSGFESETQYF.

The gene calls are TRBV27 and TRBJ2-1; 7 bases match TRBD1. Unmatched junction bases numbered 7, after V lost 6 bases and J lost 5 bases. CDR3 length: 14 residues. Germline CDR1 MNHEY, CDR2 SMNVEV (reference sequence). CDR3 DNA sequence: TGTGCCAGCAGGTTAGAGGGGGCCCACAATGAGCAGTTCTTC. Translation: CASRLEGAHNEQFF.

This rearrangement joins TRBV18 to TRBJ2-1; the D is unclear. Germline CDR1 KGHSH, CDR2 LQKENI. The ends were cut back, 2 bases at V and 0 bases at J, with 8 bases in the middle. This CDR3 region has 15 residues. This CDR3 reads CASSPGPSSYNEQFF. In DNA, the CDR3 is TGTGCCAGCTCACCAGGCCCGAGCTCCTACAATGAGCAGTTCTTC.

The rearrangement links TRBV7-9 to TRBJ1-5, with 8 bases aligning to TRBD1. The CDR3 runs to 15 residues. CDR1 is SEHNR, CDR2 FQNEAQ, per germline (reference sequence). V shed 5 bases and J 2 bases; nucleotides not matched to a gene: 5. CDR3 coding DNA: TGTGCCAGCAGCCGACAGGGGATAGGCAATCAGCCCCAGCATTTT. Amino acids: CASSRQGIGNQPQHF. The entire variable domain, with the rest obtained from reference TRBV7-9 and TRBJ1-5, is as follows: DTGVSQNPRHKITKRGQNVTFRCDPISEHNRLYWYRQTLGQGPEFLTYFQNEAQLEKSRLLSDRFSAERPKGSFSTLEIQRTEQGDSAMYLCASSRQGIGNQPQHFGDGTRLSIL.

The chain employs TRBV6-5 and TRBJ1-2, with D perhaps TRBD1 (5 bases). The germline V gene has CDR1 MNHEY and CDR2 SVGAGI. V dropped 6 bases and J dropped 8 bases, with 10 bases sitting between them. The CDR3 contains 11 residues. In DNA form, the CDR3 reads TGTGCCAGCAGGACCGGGGGGGGCTACACCTTC. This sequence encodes CASRTGGGYTF.

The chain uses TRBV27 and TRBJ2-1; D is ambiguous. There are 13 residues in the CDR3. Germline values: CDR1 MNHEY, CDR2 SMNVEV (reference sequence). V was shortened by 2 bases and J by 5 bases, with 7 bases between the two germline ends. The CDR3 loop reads CASSLVRHNEQFF. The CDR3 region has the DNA TGTGCCAGCAGTTTAGTGCGACACAATGAGCAGTTCTTC.

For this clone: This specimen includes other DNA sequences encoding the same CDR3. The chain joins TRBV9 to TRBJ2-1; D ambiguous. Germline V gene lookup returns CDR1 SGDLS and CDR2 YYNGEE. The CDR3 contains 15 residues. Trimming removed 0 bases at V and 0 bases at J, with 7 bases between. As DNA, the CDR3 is TGTGCCAGCAGCGTAGGTGGCTACTCCTACAATGAGCAGTTCTTC. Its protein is CASSVGGYSYNEQFF.

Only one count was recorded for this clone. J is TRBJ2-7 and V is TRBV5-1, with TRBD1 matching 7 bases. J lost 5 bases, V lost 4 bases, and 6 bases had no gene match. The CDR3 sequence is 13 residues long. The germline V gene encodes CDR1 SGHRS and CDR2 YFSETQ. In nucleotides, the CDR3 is TGCGCCAGCAGCCCCAAGGGGGCCGACGAGCAGTACTTC. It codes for CASSPKGADEQYF.

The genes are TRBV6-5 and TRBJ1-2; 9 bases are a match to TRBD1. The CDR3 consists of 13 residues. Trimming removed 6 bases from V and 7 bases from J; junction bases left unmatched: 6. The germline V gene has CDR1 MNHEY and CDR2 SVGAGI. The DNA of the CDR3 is TGTGCCAGCAGAACGACAGGGGGAAGTGGCTACACCTTC. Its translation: CASRTTGGSGYTF.

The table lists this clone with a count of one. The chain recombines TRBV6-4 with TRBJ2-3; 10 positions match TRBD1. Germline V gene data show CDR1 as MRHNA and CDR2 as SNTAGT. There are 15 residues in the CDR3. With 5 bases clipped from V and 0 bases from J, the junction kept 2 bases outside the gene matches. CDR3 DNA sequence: TGTGCCAGCAGTCGGACAGGGGGAAGCACAGATACGCAGTATTTT. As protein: CASSRTGGSTDTQYF.

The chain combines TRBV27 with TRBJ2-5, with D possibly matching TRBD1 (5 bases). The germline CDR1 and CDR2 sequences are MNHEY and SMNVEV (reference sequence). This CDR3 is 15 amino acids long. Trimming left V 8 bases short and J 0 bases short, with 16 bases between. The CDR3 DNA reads TGTGCCAGCGCGTCGCTCCCGACAGACCAAGAGACCCAGTACTTC. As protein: CASASLPTDQETQYF.

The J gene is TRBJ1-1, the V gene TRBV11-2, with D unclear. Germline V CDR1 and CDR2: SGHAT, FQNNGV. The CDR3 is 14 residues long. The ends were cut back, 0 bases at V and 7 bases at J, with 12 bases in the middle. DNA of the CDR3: TGTGCCAGCAGCTTAGATAGAGGATCTTTTGAAGCTTTCTTT. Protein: CASSLDRGSFEAFF.

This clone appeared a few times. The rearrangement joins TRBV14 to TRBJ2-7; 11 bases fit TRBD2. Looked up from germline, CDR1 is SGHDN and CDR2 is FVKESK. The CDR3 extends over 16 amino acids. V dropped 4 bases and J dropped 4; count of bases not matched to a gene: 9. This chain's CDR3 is CASSPRPGLAVYEQYF. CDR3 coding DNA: TGTGCCAGCAGCCCGAGACCGGGACTAGCGGTTTACGAGCAGTACTTC.

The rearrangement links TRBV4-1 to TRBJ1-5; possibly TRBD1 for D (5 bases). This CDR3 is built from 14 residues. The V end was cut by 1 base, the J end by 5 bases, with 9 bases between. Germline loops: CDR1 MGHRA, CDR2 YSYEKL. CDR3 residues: CASSQGDFDQPQHF. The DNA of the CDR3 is TGCGCCAGCAGCCAAGGGGACTTCGATCAGCCCCAGCATTTT.

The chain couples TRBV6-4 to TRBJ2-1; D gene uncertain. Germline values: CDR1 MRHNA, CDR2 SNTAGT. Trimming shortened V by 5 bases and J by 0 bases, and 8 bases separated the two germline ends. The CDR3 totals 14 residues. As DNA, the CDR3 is TGTGCCAGCAGTTCGCCGAGCTCCTACAATGAGCAGTTCTTC. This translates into CASSSPSSYNEQFF.